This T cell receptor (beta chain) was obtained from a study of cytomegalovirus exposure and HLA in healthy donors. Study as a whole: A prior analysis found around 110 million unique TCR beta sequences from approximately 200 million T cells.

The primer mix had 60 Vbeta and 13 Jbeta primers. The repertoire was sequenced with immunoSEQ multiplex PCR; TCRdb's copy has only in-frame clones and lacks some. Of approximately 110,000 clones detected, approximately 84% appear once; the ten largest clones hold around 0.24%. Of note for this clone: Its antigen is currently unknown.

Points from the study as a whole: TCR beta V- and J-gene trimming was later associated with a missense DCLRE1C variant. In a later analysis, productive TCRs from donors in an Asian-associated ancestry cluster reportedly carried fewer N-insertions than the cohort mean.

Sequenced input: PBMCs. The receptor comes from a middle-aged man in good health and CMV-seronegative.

CDR3 amino acids: CASSKGARNEQFF. CDR3 coding DNA: TGTGCCAGCAGCAAGGGGGCACGCAATGAGCAGTTCTTC. V is TRBV9 and J is TRBJ2-1; 7 bases are shared with TRBD1. CDR3 length: 13 amino acids. V lost 4 bases to trimming and J lost 6 bases; unmatched junction nucleotides: 4. Per germline, CDR1 SGDLS and CDR2 YYNGEE.